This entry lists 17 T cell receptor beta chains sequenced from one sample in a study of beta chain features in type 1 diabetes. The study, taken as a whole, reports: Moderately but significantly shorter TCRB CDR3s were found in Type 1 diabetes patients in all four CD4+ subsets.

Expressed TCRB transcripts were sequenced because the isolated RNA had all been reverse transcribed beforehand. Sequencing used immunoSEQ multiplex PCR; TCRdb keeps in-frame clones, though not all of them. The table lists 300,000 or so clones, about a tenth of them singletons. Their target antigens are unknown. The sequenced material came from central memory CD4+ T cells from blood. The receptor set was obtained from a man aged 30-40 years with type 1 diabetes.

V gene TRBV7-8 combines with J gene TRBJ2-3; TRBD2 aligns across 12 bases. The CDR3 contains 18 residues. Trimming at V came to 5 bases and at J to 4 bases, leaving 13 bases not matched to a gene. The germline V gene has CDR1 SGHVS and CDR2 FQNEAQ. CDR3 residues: CASSVALTSGGNPDTQYF. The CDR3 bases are TGTGCCAGCAGCGTCGCCCTTACTAGCGGGGGGAACCCAGATACGCAGTATTTT.

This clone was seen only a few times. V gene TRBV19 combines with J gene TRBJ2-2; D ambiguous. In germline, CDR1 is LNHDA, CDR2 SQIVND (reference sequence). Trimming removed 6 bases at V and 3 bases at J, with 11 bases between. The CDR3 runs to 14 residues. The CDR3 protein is CASRFFSDTGELFF. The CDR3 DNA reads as TGTGCCAGTAGGTTCTTTTCGGACACCGGGGAGCTGTTTTTT.

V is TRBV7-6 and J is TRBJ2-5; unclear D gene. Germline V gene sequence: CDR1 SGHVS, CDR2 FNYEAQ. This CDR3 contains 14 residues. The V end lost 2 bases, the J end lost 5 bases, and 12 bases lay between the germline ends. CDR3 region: CASSLRAQWETQYF. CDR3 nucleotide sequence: TGTGCCAGCAGCTTACGGGCCCAATGGGAGACCCAGTACTTC.

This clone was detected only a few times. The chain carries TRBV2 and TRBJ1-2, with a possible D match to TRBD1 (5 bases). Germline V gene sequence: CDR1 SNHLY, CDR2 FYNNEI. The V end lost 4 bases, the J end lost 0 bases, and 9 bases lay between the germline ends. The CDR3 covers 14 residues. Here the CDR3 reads CASSADSSNYGYTF. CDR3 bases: TGTGCCAGCAGTGCCGACAGCTCTAACTATGGCTACACCTTC. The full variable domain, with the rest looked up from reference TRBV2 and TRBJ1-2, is EPEVTQTPSHQVTQMGQEVILRCVPISNHLYFYWYRQILGQKVEFLVSFYNNEISEKSEIFDDQFSVERPDGSNFTLKIRSTKLEDSAMYFCASSADSSNYGYTFGSGTRLTVV.

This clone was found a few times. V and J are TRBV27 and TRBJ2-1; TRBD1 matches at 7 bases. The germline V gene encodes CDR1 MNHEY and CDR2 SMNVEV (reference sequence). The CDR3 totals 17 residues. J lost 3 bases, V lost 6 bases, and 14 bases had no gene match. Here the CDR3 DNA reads TGTGCCAGCAGCAACAGATTTTTCCGGGACAGCTACAATGAGCAGTTCTTC. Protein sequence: CASSNRFFRDSYNEQFF.

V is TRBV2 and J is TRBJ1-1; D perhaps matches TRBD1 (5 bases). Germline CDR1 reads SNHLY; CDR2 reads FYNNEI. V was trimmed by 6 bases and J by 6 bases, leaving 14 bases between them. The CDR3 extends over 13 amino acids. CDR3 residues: CASRFDSTAEAFF. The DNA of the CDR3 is TGTGCCAGCAGGTTCGACAGTACCGCTGAAGCTTTCTTT.

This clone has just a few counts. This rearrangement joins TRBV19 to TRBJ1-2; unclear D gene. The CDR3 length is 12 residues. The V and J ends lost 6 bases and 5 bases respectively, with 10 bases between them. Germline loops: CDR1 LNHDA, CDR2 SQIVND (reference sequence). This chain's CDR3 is CASSDRGYGYTF. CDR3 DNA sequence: TGTGCCAGTAGCGACCGCGGATATGGCTACACCTTC.

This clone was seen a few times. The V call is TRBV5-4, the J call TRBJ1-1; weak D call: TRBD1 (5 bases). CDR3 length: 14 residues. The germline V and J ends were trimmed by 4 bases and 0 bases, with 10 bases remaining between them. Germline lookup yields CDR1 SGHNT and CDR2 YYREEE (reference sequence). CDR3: CASSPETVNTEAFF. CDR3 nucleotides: TGTGCCAGCAGCCCAGAGACAGTGAACACTGAAGCTTTCTTT. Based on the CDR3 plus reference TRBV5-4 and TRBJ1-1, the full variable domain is ETGVTQSPTHLIKTRGQQVTLRCSSQSGHNTVSWYQQALGQGPQFIFQYYREEENGRGNFPPRFSGLQFPNYSSELNVNALELDDSALYLCASSPETVNTEAFFGQGTRLTVV.

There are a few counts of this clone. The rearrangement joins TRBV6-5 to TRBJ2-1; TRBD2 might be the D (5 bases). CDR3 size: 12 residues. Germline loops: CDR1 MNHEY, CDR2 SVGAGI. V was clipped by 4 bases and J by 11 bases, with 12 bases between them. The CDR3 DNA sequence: TGTGCCAGCAGTTTGCTAGGGAGCCAGCAGTTCTTC. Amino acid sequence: CASSLLGSQQFF.

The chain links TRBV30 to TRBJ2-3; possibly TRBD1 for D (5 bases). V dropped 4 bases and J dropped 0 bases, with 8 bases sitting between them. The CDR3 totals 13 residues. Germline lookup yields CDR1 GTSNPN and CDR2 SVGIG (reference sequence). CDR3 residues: CAWTGPSTDTQYF. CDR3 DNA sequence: TGTGCCTGGACAGGGCCTAGCACAGATACGCAGTATTTT.

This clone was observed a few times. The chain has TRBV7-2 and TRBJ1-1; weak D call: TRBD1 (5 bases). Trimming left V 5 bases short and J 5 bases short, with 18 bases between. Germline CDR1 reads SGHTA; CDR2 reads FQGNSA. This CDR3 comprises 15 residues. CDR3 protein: CASSRGRGKGTEAFF. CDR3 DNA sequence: TGTGCCAGCAGCCGGGGGAGGGGAAAAGGGACTGAAGCTTTCTTT.

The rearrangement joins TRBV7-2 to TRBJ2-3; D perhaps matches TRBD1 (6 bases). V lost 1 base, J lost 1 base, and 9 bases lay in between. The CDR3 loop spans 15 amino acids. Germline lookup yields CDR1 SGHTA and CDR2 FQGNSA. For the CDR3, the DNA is TGTGCCAGCAGCTTAGGGGACATAGGCACAGATACGCAGTATTTT. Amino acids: CASSLGDIGTDTQYF.

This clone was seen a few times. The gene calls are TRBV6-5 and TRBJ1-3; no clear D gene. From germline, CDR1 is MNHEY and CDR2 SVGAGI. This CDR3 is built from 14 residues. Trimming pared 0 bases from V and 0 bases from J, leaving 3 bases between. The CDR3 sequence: CASSYSSSGNTIYF. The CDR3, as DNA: TGTGCCAGCAGTTACTCGAGCTCTGGAAACACCATATATTTT.

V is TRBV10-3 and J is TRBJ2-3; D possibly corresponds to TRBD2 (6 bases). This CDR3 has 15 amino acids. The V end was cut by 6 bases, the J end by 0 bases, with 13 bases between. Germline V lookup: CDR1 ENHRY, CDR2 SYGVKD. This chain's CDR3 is CAIRNSGASTDTQYF. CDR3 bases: TGTGCCATCAGAAATAGCGGCGCTAGCACAGATACGCAGTATTTT.

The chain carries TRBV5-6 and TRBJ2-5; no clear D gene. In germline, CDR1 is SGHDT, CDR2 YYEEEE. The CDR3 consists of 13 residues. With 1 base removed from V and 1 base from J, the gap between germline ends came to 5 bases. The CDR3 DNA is TGTGCCAGCAGCTTGTATGGCCAAGAGACCCAGTACTTC. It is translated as CASSLYGQETQYF.

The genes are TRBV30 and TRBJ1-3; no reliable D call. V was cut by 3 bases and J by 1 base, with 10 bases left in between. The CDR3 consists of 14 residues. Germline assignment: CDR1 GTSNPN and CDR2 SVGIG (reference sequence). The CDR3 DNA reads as TGTGCCTGGAGCCGGGGAAATTCTGGAAACACCATATATTTT. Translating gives CAWSRGNSGNTIYF. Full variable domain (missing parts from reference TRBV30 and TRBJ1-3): SQTIHQWPATLVQPVGSPLSLECTVEGTSNPNLYWYRQAAGRGLQLLFYSVGIGQISSEVPQNLSASRPQDRQFILSSKKLLLSDSGFYLCAWSRGNSGNTIYFGEGSWLTVV.

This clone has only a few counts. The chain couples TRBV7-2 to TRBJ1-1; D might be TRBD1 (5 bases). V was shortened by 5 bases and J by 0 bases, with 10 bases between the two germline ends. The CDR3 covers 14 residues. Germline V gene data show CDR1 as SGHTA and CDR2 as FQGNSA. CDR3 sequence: CASSQDSLNTEAFF. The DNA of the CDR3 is TGTGCCAGCAGCCAAGACAGCCTGAACACTGAAGCTTTCTTT.